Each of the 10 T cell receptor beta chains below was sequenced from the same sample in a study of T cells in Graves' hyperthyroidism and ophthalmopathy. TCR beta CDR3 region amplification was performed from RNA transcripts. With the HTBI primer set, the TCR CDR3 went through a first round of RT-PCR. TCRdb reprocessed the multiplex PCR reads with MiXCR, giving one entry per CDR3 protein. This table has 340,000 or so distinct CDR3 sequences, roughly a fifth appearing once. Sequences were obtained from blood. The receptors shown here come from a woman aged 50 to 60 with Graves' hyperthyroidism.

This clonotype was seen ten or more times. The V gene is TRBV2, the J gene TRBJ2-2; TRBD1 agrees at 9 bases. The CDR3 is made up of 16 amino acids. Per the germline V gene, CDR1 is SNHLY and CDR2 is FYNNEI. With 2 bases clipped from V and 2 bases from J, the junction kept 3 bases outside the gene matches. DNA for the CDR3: TGTGCCAGCAGTGAATGGACAGGGGAAAACACCGGGGAGCTGTTTTTT. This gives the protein CASSEWTGENTGELFF.

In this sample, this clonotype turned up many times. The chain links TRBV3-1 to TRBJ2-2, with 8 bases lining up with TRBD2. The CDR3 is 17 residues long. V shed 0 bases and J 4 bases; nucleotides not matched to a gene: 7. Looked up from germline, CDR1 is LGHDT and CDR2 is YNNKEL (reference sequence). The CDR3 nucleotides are TGTGCCAGCAGCCAAGATCAAACTAGCGGTAGCACCGGGGAGCTGTTTTTT. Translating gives CASSQDQTSGSTGELFF.

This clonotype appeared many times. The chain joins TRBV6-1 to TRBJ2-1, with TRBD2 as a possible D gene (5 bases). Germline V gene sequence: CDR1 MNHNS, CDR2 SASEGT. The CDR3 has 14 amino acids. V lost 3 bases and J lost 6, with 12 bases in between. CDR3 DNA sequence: TGTGCCAGCAGTGATTTACGGGATGGCAATGAGCAGTTCTTC. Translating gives CASSDLRDGNEQFF.

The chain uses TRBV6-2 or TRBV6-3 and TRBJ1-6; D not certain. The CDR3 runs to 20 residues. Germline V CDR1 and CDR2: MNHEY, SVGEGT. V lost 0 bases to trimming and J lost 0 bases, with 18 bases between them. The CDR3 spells CASSYSELAGLSSYNSPLHF. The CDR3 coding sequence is TGTGCCAGCAGTTACTCGGAGTTGGCGGGCTTGAGCTCCTATAATTCACCCCTCCACTTT.

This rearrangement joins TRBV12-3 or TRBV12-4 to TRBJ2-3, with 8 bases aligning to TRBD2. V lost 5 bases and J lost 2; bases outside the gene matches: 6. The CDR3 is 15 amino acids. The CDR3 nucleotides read TGTGCCAGCAGTAAATCGGGGGGGCACACAGATACGCAGTATTTT. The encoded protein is CASSKSGGHTDTQYF.

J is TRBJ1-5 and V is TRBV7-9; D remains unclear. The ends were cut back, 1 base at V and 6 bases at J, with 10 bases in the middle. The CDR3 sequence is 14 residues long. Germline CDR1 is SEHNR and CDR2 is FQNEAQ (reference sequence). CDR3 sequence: CASSLGGTSQPQHF. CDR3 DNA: TGTGCCAGCAGCTTAGGAGGAACCAGTCAGCCCCAGCATTTT. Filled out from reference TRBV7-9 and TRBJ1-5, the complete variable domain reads DTGVSQNPRHKITKRGQNVTFRCDPISEHNRLYWYRQTLGQGPEFLTYFQNEAQLEKSRLLSDRFSAERPKGSFSTLEIQRTEQGDSAMYLCASSLGGTSQPQHFGDGTRLSIL.

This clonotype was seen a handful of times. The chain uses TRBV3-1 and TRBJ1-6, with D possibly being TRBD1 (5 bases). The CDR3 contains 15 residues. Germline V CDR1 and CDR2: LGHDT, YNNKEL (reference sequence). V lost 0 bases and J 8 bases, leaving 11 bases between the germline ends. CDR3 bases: TGTGCCAGCAGCCAAGACACAGGCTTGGATTCACCCCTCCACTTT. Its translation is CASSQDTGLDSPLHF.

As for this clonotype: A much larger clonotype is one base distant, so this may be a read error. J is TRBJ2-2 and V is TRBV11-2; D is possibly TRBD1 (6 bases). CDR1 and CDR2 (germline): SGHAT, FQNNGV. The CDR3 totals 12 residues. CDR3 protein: CASTQGNGEPFF. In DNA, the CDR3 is TGTGCCAGCACCCAGGGGAACGGGGAGCCGTTTTTT.

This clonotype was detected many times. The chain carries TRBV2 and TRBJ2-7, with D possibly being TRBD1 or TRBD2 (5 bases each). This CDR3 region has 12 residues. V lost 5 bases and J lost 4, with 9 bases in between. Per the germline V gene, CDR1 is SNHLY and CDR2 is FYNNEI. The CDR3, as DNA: TGTGCCAGCAGTCGGGACGGTTACGAGCAGTACTTC. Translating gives CASSRDGYEQYF. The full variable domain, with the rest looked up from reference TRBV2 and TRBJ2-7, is EPEVTQTPSHQVTQMGQEVILRCVPISNHLYFYWYRQILGQKVEFLVSFYNNEISEKSEIFDDQFSVERPDGSNFTLKIRSTKLEDSAMYFCASSRDGYEQYFGPGTRLTVT.

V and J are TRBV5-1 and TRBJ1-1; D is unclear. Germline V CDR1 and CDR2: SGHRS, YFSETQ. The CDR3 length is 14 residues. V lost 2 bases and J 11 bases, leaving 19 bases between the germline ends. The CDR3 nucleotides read TGCGCCAGCAGCTTAGGAGATTTACCGTACGGGGCTTTCTTT. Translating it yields CASSLGDLPYGAFF.